The entry below gives a single T cell receptor (beta chain) sequence along with its context. The entry originates in a study of blood T cell repertoires in COVID-19. The CDR3 has 19 amino acids. V shed 0 bases, J shed 5 bases, and the junction held 13 bases outside the gene matches. Per germline, CDR1 SGHRS and CDR2 YFSETQ. Profiling relied on immunoSEQ multiplex PCR, and the TCRdb table lists in-frame clones only, not all of them. Of about 300,000 clones in the sample, roughly 83% are singletons; the top ten hold over 1.3%. V and J are TRBV5-1 and TRBJ2-7, with 14 nucleotides matching TRBD2. This TCR derives from a human donor with COVID-19, enrolled during active disease. The donor label of this sample is uncertain. Sequencing input: peripheral blood. The CDR3 loop reads CASSLDRDPGLAGVHEQYF. In DNA, the CDR3 is TGCGCCAGCAGCTTGGATAGAGACCCGGGACTAGCGGGAGTACACGAGCAGTACTTC.